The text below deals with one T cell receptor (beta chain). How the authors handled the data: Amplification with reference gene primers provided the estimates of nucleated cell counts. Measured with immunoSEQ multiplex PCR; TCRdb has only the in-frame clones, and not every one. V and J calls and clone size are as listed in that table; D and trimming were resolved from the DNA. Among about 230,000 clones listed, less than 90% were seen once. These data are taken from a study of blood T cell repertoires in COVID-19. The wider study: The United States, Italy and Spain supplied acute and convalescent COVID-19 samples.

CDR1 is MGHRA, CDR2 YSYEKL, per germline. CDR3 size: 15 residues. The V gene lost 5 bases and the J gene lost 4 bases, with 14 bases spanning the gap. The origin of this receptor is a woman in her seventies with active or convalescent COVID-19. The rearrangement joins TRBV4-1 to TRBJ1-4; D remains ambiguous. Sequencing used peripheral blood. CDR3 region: CASSSYTRGNEKLFF. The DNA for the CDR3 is TGCGCCAGCAGCTCCTACACTCGAGGTAATGAAAAACTGTTTTTT.